This is a list of T cell receptor beta chains from one sample in a study of identifying expanded T cells in peripheral blood. Sequenced by immunoSEQ multiplex PCR; TCRdb stores in-frame clones only, minus some. The sample carries over 100,000 clones, 88% recorded once. Sequencing was done on a sample of blood. The receptors were sampled from a person aged 18 to 75 in good health. CDR3s include the opening cysteine and the closing phenylalanine or tryptophan. The D gene is left open where the match is weak. Some rows mark clone size as missing; the rest say once, few, many or name a class of expanded clone.

clone_size: -; j_call: TRBJ2-3; v_call: TRBV2; d_call: TRBD2; cdr3_aa: CASSISGSYGDTQYF; cdr3_nt: TGTGCCAGCAGTATTAGCGGGAGTTACGGAGATACGCAGTATTTT
clone_size: -; j_call: TRBJ2-3; v_call: TRBV4-2; d_call: TRBD2; cdr3_aa: CASSQDRTASGGAYTQYF; cdr3_nt: TGTGCCAGCAGCCAAGACCGAACCGCTAGCGGGGGGGCCTATACGCAGTATTTT
clone_size: -; j_call: TRBJ2-3; v_call: TRBV7-9; d_call: -; cdr3_aa: CASSLTGLRTDTQYF; cdr3_nt: TGTGCCAGCAGCTTAACGGGTTTAAGGACAGATACGCAGTATTTT
clone_size: -; j_call: TRBJ1-1; v_call: TRBV5-1; d_call: -; cdr3_aa: CASSLRQAGNTEAFF; cdr3_nt: TGCGCCAGCAGCTTGCGGCAGGCTGGAAACACTGAAGCTTTCTTT
clone_size: -; j_call: TRBJ1-5; v_call: TRBV5-1; d_call: -; cdr3_aa: CASSLEQGGLPQHF; cdr3_nt: TGCGCCAGCAGCTTGGAACAGGGAGGACTGCCCCAGCATTTT
clone_size: -; j_call: TRBJ2-5; v_call: TRBV25-1; d_call: -; cdr3_aa: CASSATPGGQGWETQYF; cdr3_nt: TGTGCCAGCAGTGCGACGCCGGGGGGCCAAGGGTGGGAGACCCAGTACTTC
clone_size: -; j_call: TRBJ2-7; v_call: TRBV30; d_call: -; cdr3_aa: CAWRGGYEQYF; cdr3_nt: TGTGCCTGGAGAGGGGGCTACGAGCAGTACTTC
clone_size: -; j_call: TRBJ2-7; v_call: TRBV4-3; d_call: -; cdr3_aa: CASSHFASSYEQYF; cdr3_nt: TGCGCCAGCAGCCATTTTGCAAGCTCCTACGAGCAGTACTTC
clone_size: once; j_call: TRBJ2-2; v_call: TRBV7-9; d_call: -; cdr3_aa: CASSLIAGVGGELFF; cdr3_nt: TGTGCCAGCAGCTTAATTGCTGGAGTTGGCGGGGAGCTGTTTTTT
clone_size: many; j_call: TRBJ2-3; v_call: TRBV5-1; d_call: TRBD2; cdr3_aa: CASSLGAGGPLSDTQYF; cdr3_nt: TGCGCCAGCAGCTTGGGTGCGGGGGGGCCTTTATCAGATACGCAGTATTTT
clone_size: -; j_call: TRBJ2-5; v_call: TRBV5-1; d_call: TRBD2; cdr3_aa: CASSYSGRGEETQYF; cdr3_nt: TGCGCCAGCAGCTATAGCGGGAGGGGAGAAGAGACCCAGTACTTC
clone_size: -; j_call: TRBJ2-6; v_call: TRBV7-3; d_call: -; cdr3_aa: CASRLTGTGANVLTF; cdr3_nt: TGTGCCAGCAGACTTACAGGGACTGGGGCCAACGTCCTGACTTTC
clone_size: -; j_call: TRBJ2-1; v_call: TRBV5-1; d_call: TRBD1; cdr3_aa: CASSLLGTGNNEQFF; cdr3_nt: TGCGCCAGCAGCTTGTTAGGGACAGGGAACAATGAGCAGTTCTTC
clone_size: medium-sized; j_call: TRBJ1-2; v_call: TRBV28; d_call: TRBD1; cdr3_aa: CASSRTGGIYGYTF; cdr3_nt: TGTGCCAGCAGTCGGACAGGGGGCATATATGGCTACACCTTC
clone_size: -; j_call: TRBJ2-5; v_call: TRBV25-1; d_call: TRBD1; cdr3_aa: CASSSGQGKQETQYF; cdr3_nt: TGTGCCAGCAGTTCAGGACAGGGGAAGCAAGAGACCCAGTACTTC
clone_size: -; j_call: TRBJ2-5; v_call: TRBV2; d_call: TRBD2; cdr3_aa: CASSFSSGGVKWAPQETQYF; cdr3_nt: TGTGCCAGCAGTTTCTCTAGCGGGGGGGTTAAGTGGGCCCCTCAAGAGACCCAGTACTTC
clone_size: -; j_call: TRBJ1-3; v_call: TRBV5-5; d_call: -; cdr3_aa: CASNDNPGPLNTIYF; cdr3_nt: TGTGCCAGCAACGATAACCCGGGACCCTTGAACACCATATATTTT
clone_size: -; j_call: TRBJ2-3; v_call: TRBV6-5; d_call: -; cdr3_aa: CASSYGGWADTQYF; cdr3_nt: TGTGCCAGCAGTTACGGGGGTTGGGCAGATACGCAGTATTTT
clone_size: -; j_call: TRBJ1-2; v_call: TRBV10-3; d_call: -; cdr3_aa: CAISPGKDAGYGYTF; cdr3_nt: TGTGCCATCAGCCCCGGTAAGGACGCAGGCTATGGCTACACCTTC
clone_size: -; j_call: TRBJ2-1; v_call: TRBV9; d_call: -; cdr3_aa: CASSVGSDEQFF; cdr3_nt: TGTGCCAGCAGCGTGGGGAGCGATGAGCAGTTCTTC
clone_size: -; j_call: TRBJ1-1; v_call: TRBV28; d_call: -; cdr3_aa: CASSFVEAFF; cdr3_nt: TGTGCCAGCAGTTTCGTAGAAGCTTTCTTT
clone_size: -; j_call: TRBJ2-1; v_call: TRBV5-1; d_call: -; cdr3_aa: CASSILTNKVGEQFF; cdr3_nt: TGCGCCAGCAGCATACTCACAAATAAAGTAGGAGAGCAGTTCTTC
clone_size: -; j_call: TRBJ2-7; v_call: TRBV7-2; d_call: -; cdr3_aa: CASSRTRERGVYEQYF; cdr3_nt: TGTGCCAGCAGCCGAACTAGGGAGAGGGGGGTTTACGAGCAGTACTTC
clone_size: -; j_call: TRBJ2-7; v_call: TRBV27; d_call: -; cdr3_aa: CASSSNRVSYEQYF; cdr3_nt: TGTGCCAGCAGTTCGAACAGGGTCTCCTACGAGCAGTACTTC
clone_size: -; j_call: TRBJ2-7; v_call: TRBV27; d_call: -; cdr3_aa: CASQPRGSFPYEQYF; cdr3_nt: TGTGCCAGCCAACCTCGGGGGTCTTTCCCCTACGAGCAGTACTTC
clone_size: -; j_call: TRBJ1-1; v_call: TRBV21-1; d_call: -; cdr3_aa: CASGLEKTSPEPGNTEAFF; cdr3_nt: TGTGCCAGCGGCTTGGAAAAAACGAGCCCAGAGCCGGGGAACACTGAAGCTTTCTTT
clone_size: -; j_call: TRBJ2-2; v_call: TRBV11-3; d_call: TRBD1; cdr3_aa: CASSSRDRVGGELFF; cdr3_nt: TGTGCCAGCAGCTCCCGGGACAGGGTTGGAGGGGAGCTGTTTTTT
clone_size: -; j_call: TRBJ1-2; v_call: TRBV5-6; d_call: -; cdr3_aa: CASSLAQGSTINYGYTF; cdr3_nt: TGTGCCAGCAGCTTGGCCCAAGGGAGTACCATTAACTATGGCTACACCTTC
clone_size: -; j_call: TRBJ2-7; v_call: TRBV5-1; d_call: -; cdr3_aa: CASSIQGPSGEQYF; cdr3_nt: TGCGCCAGCAGCATACAGGGACCTTCGGGTGAGCAGTACTTC
clone_size: -; j_call: TRBJ1-2; v_call: TRBV19; d_call: -; cdr3_aa: CASSIGDYGYTF; cdr3_nt: TGTGCCAGTAGTATAGGGGACTATGGCTACACCTTC
clone_size: -; j_call: TRBJ1-5; v_call: TRBV19; d_call: TRBD1; cdr3_aa: CASSANQGARNQPQHF; cdr3_nt: TGTGCCAGTAGTGCAAACCAGGGGGCCCGCAATCAGCCCCAGCATTTT
clone_size: -; j_call: TRBJ2-7; v_call: TRBV5-4; d_call: TRBD1; cdr3_aa: CASSPGTGASYEQYF; cdr3_nt: TGTGCCAGCAGCCCCGGGACAGGGGCCTCCTACGAGCAGTACTTC
clone_size: -; j_call: TRBJ1-1; v_call: TRBV6-5; d_call: -; cdr3_aa: CASSYDRPGEAFF; cdr3_nt: TGTGCCAGCAGTTACGACCGGCCGGGGGAAGCTTTCTTT
clone_size: -; j_call: TRBJ2-1; v_call: TRBV5-1; d_call: -; cdr3_aa: CASSPGPNNEQFF; cdr3_nt: TGCGCCAGCAGCCCCGGACCTAACAATGAGCAGTTCTTC
clone_size: -; j_call: TRBJ2-7; v_call: TRBV7-6; d_call: -; cdr3_aa: CASSPLGGPYEQYF; cdr3_nt: TGTGCCAGCAGCCCCCTGGGGGGGCCCTACGAGCAGTACTTC
clone_size: -; j_call: TRBJ1-2; v_call: TRBV7-2; d_call: -; cdr3_aa: CASSLGPVEGDYGYTF; cdr3_nt: TGTGCCAGCAGCTTAGGGCCCGTCGAGGGTGACTATGGCTACACCTTC
clone_size: -; j_call: TRBJ2-3; v_call: TRBV19; d_call: TRBD1; cdr3_aa: CASSRTDRGRADTQYF; cdr3_nt: TGTGCCAGTAGTAGAACGGACAGGGGGCGAGCAGATACGCAGTATTTT
clone_size: -; j_call: TRBJ2-3; v_call: TRBV30; d_call: -; cdr3_aa: CAWRPSGSTDTQYF; cdr3_nt: TGTGCCTGGAGGCCCAGCGGGAGCACAGATACGCAGTATTTT
clone_size: -; j_call: TRBJ1-1; v_call: TRBV6-1; d_call: TRBD1; cdr3_aa: CASSEALWGQGEAFF; cdr3_nt: TGTGCCAGCAGTGAAGCGCTTTGGGGACAGGGGGAAGCTTTCTTT
clone_size: few; j_call: TRBJ1-2; v_call: TRBV18; d_call: -; cdr3_aa: CASSPASDANYGYTF; cdr3_nt: TGTGCCAGCTCACCGGCGTCAGATGCTAACTATGGCTACACCTTC
clone_size: -; j_call: TRBJ1-5; v_call: TRBV19; d_call: -; cdr3_aa: CASSLRQRNQPQHF; cdr3_nt: TGTGCCAGTAGTCTGAGGCAGCGCAATCAGCCCCAGCATTTT
clone_size: -; j_call: TRBJ2-7; v_call: TRBV6-5; d_call: -; cdr3_aa: CASSPGGEQYF; cdr3_nt: TGTGCCAGCAGCCCCGGTGGGGAGCAGTACTTC
clone_size: once; j_call: TRBJ1-3; v_call: TRBV4-3; d_call: -; cdr3_aa: CASSQNRGNTIYF; cdr3_nt: TGCGCCAGCAGCCAAAACCGGGGAAACACCATATATTTT
clone_size: -; j_call: TRBJ2-3; v_call: TRBV27; d_call: -; cdr3_aa: CASSLLLSTDTQYF; cdr3_nt: TGTGCCAGCAGTTTACTGCTCAGCACAGATACGCAGTATTTT
clone_size: -; j_call: TRBJ2-3; v_call: TRBV16; d_call: -; cdr3_aa: CASSQRRLPDTQYF; cdr3_nt: TGTGCCAGCAGCCAACGCAGGTTACCTGATACGCAGTATTTT
clone_size: -; j_call: TRBJ2-7; v_call: TRBV27; d_call: TRBD1; cdr3_aa: CASSSPGQGAYEQYF; cdr3_nt: TGTGCCAGCAGTTCCCCGGGACAGGGGGCCTACGAGCAGTACTTC
clone_size: -; j_call: TRBJ1-1; v_call: TRBV5-5; d_call: -; cdr3_aa: CASSLMYQGMMNTEAFF; cdr3_nt: TGTGCCAGCAGCTTGATGTATCAGGGTATGATGAACACTGAAGCTTTCTTT
clone_size: -; j_call: TRBJ1-5; v_call: TRBV4-1; d_call: TRBD1; cdr3_aa: CASSQDPLTGGLGNQPQHF; cdr3_nt: TGCGCCAGCAGCCAAGATCCCCTGACAGGGGGACTGGGCAATCAGCCCCAGCATTTT
clone_size: -; j_call: TRBJ1-5; v_call: TRBV28; d_call: TRBD1; cdr3_aa: CASTGTGEFRFYQPQHF; cdr3_nt: TGTGCCAGCACCGGGACAGGGGAATTTCGCTTCTATCAGCCCCAGCATTTT
clone_size: -; j_call: TRBJ1-2; v_call: TRBV23-1; d_call: -; cdr3_aa: CATIDTRGGYGYTF; cdr3_nt: TGCGCCACCATTGATACCCGGGGCGGCTATGGCTACACCTTC
clone_size: -; j_call: TRBJ2-5; v_call: TRBV7-2; d_call: -; cdr3_aa: CASRTVRPRETQYF; cdr3_nt: TGTGCCAGTCGAACGGTTCGCCCTCGGGAGACCCAGTACTTC
clone_size: -; j_call: TRBJ2-2; v_call: TRBV15; d_call: TRBD1; cdr3_aa: CATSRGDRDTGELFF; cdr3_nt: TGTGCCACCAGCAGAGGGGACAGGGACACCGGGGAGCTGTTTTTT
clone_size: -; j_call: TRBJ2-1; v_call: TRBV20-1; d_call: TRBD1; cdr3_aa: CSARSDRGQFF; cdr3_nt: TGCAGTGCTAGATCGGACAGGGGGCAGTTCTTC
clone_size: -; j_call: TRBJ1-1; v_call: TRBV7-9; d_call: -; cdr3_aa: CASSLGPPGANTEAFF; cdr3_nt: TGTGCCAGCAGCTTGGGACCCCCGGGGGCCAACACTGAAGCTTTCTTT